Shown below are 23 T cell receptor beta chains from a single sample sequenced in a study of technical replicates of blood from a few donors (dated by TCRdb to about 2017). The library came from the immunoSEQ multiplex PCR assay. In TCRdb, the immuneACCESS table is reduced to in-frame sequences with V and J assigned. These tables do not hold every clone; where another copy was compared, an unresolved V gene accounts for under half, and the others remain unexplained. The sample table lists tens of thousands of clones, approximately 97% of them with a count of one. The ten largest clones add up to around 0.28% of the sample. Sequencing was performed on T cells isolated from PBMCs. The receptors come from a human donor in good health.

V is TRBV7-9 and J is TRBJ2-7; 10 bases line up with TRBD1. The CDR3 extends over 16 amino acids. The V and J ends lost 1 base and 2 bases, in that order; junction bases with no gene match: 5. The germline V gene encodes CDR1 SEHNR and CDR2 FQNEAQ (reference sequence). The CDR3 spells CASSLEGQGKPYEQYF. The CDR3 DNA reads TGTGCCAGCAGCTTAGAGGGACAGGGGAAGCCCTACGAGCAGTACTTC.

CDR3 amino acids: CATSARLAGLEQFF. The CDR3 DNA is TGTGCCACCAGCGCCCGACTAGCGGGACTGGAGCAGTTCTTC. This sequence joins TRBV15 and TRBJ2-1; 11 nucleotides match TRBD2. The CDR3 sequence is 14 residues long. Per germline, CDR1 LNHNV and CDR2 YYDKDF (reference sequence). With V trimmed by 5 bases and J by 10 bases, 7 bases remained unmatched.

The CDR3 protein is CASSQSLGAASTNEKLFF. In DNA form, the CDR3 reads TGCGCCAGCAGCCAAAGTCTTGGGGCGGCTTCAACTAATGAAAAACTGTTTTTT. This chain links TRBV4-1 with TRBJ1-4; TRBD1 might be the D (5 bases). Deletions cut 2 bases from V and 0 bases from J, with 16 bases between. Germline V gene data show CDR1 as MGHRA and CDR2 as YSYEKL. This CDR3 spans 18 amino acids.

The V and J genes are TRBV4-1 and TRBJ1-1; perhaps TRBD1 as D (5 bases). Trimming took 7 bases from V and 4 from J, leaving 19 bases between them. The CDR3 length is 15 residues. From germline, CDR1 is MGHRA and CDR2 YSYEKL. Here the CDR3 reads CASKLRAGALTEAFF. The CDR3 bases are TGCGCCAGCAAACTCAGGGCAGGAGCTCTCACTGAAGCTTTCTTT.

CDR3 sequence: CAWSVNTVAFNEKLFF. CDR3 nucleotide sequence: TGTGCCTGGAGTGTAAATACAGTGGCTTTTAATGAAAAACTGTTTTTT. The rearrangement uses TRBV30 and TRBJ1-4; D gene unclear. Germline CDR1 and CDR2: GTSNPN and SVGIG (reference sequence). There are 16 residues in the CDR3. Trimming took off 0 bases at V and 4 bases at J, with 15 bases between the two ends.

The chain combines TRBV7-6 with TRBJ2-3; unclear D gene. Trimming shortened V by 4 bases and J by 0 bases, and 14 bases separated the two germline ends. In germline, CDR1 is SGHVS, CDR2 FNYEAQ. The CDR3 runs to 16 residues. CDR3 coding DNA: TGTGCCAGCAGCTCCGGTCCCGACTCTAGCACAGATACGCAGTATTTT. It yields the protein CASSSGPDSSTDTQYF.

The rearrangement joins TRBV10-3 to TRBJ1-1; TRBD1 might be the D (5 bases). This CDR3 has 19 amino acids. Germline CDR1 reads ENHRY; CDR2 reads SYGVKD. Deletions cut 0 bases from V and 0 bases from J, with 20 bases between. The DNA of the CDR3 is TGTGCCATCAGTGAGTCGTTGGCACAGGTAGTTGCGGTGAACACTGAAGCTTTCTTT. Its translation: CAISESLAQVVAVNTEAFF.

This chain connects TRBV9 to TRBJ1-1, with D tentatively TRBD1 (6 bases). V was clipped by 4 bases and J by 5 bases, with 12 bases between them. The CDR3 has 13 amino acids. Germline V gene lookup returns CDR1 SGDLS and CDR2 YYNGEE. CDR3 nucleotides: TGTGCCAGCAGCCGAGGGGGTTATACTGAAGCTTTCTTT. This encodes CASSRGGYTEAFF.

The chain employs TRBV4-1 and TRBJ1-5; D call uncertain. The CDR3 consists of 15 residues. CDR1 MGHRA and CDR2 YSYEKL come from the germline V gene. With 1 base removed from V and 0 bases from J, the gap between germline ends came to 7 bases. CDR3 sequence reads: CASSQALYSNQPQHF. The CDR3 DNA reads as TGCGCCAGCAGCCAAGCCCTTTATAGCAATCAGCCCCAGCATTTT.

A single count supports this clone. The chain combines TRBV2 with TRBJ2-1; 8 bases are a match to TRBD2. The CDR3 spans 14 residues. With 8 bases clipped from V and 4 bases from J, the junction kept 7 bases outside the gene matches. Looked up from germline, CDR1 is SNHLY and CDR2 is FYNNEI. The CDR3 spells CASSWLAGYNEQFF. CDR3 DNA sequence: TGTGCCAGCTCCTGGCTAGCGGGTTACAATGAGCAGTTCTTC.

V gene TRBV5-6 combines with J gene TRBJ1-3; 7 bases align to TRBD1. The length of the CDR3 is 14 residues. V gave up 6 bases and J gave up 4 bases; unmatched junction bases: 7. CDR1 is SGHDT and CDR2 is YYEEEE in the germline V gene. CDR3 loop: CASTQTGLGNTIYF. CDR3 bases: TGTGCCAGCACCCAGACAGGGCTAGGAAACACCATATATTTT. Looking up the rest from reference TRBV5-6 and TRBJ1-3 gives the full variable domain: DAGVTQSPTHLIKTRGQQVTLRCSPKSGHDTVSWYQQALGQGPQFIFQYYEEEERQRGNFPDRFSGHQFPNYSSELNVNALLLGDSALYLCASTQTGLGNTIYFGEGSWLTVV.

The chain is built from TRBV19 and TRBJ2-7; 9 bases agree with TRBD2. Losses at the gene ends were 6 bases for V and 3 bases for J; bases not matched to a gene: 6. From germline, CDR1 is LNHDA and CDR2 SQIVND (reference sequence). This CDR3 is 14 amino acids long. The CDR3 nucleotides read TGTGCCAGTAGCCTTAGACTAGCGGTCTACGAGCAGTACTTC. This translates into CASSLRLAVYEQYF.

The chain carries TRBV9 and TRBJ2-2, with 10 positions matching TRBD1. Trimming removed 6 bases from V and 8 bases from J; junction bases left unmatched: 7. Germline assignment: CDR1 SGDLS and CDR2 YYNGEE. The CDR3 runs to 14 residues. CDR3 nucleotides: TGTGCCAGCATGGTGGGACAGGGGAAGGGGGAGCTGTTTTTT. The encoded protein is CASMVGQGKGELFF.

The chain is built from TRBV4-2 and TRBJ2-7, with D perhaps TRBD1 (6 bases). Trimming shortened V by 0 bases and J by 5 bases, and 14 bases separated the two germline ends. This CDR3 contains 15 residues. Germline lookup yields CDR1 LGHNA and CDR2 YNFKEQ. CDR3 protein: CASSQDQDRRDEQYF. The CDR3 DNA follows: TGTGCCAGCAGCCAAGATCAAGACAGGCGAGACGAGCAGTACTTC.

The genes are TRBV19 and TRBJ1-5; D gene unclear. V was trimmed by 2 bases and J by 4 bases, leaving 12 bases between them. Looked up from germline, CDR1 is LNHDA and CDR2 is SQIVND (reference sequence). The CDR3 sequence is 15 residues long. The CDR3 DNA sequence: TGTGCCAGTAGTATATCCCGGGAAGGAAATCAGCCCCAGCATTTT. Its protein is CASSISREGNQPQHF.

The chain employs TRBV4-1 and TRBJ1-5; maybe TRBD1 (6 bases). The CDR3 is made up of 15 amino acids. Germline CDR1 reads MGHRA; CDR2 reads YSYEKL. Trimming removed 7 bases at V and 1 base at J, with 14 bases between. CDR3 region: CASTPTGLSNQPQHF. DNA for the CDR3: TGCGCCAGCACTCCCACAGGGTTAAGCAATCAGCCCCAGCATTTT.

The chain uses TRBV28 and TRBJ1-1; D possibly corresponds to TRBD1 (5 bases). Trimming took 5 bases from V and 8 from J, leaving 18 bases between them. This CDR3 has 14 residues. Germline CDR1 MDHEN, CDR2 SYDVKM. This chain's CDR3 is CASSLPGTLFEAFF. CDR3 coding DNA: TGTGCCAGCAGTCTCCCCGGGACTTTATTCGAAGCTTTCTTT. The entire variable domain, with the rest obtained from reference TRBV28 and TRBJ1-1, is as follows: DVKVTQSSRYLVKRTGEKVFLECVQDMDHENMFWYRQDPGLGLRLIYFSYDVKMKEKGDIPEGYSVSREKKERFSLILESASTNQTSMYLCASSLPGTLFEAFFGQGTRLTVV.

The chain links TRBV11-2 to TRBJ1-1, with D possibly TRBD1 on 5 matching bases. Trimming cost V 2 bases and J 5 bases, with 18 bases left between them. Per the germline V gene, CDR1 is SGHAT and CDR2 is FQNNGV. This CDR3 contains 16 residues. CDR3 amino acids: CASSLRSGQEGTEAFF. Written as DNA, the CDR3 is TGTGCCAGCAGCTTAAGATCGGGGCAGGAGGGAACTGAAGCTTTCTTT.

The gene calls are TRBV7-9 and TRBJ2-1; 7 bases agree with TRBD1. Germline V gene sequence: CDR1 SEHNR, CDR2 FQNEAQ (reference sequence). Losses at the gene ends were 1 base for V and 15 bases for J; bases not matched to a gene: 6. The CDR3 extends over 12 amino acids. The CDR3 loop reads CASSLDSQGLFF. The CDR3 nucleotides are TGTGCCAGCAGCTTAGATTCACAGGGGCTGTTCTTC.

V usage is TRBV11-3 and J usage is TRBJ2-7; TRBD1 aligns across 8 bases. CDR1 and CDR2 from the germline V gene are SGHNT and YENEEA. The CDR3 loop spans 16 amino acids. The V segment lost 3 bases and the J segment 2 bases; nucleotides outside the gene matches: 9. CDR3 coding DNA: TGTGCCAGCAGCTTTCTGTCGCGACAGGGGACCTACGAGCAGTACTTC. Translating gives CASSFLSRQGTYEQYF. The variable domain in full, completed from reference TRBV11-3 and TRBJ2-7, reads EAGVVQSPRYKIIEKKQPVAFWCNPISGHNTLYWYLQNLGQGPELLIRYENEEAVDDSQLPKDRFSAERLKGVDSTLKIQPAELGDSAVYLCASSFLSRQGTYEQYFGPGTRLTVT.

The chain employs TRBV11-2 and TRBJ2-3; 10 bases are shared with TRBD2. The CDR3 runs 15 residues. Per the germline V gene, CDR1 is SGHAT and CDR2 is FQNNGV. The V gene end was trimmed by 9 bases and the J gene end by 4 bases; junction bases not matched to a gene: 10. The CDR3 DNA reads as TGTGCCAGTTCCCACCCTAGCGGGAGCTCAGATACGCAGTATTTT. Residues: CASSHPSGSSDTQYF.

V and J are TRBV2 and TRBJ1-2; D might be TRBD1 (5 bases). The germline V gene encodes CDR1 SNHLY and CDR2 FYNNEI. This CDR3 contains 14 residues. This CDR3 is CAISGLGGDEGYTF. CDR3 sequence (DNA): TGTGCGATAAGCGGGTTAGGAGGGGATGAGGGCTACACCTTC.

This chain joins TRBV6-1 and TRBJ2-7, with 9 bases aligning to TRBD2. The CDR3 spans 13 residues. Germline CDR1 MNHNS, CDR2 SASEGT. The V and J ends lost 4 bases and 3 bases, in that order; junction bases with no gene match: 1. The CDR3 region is CASSGLAVYEQYF. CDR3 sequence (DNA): TGTGCCAGCAGTGGACTAGCGGTCTACGAGCAGTACTTC.